Sequencing of this T cell receptor (beta chain) was carried out in a study of blood T cell repertoires in COVID-19. About the study: Whether acute or convalescent, the COVID-19 samples came from the United States, Italy and Spain. T cells, B-cell-depleted T cells, or PBMCs provided the cDNA or gDNA that served as material.

Only in-frame clones appear in the TCRdb table, and some are missing; sequencing was by immunoSEQ multiplex PCR. Among about 110,000 clones listed, approximately 88% were seen once. The V end was cut by 2 bases, the J end by 13 bases, with 20 bases between. The CDR3 runs to 15 residues. The germline gives CDR1 LNHDA, CDR2 SQIVND (reference sequence). This chain uses TRBV19 with TRBJ1-4; D is unclear. This TCR came from a human donor in a cohort sampled during active COVID-19. The specimen sequenced was peripheral blood. The CDR3: CASSIIGGPDQRLFF. The CDR3 DNA reads TGTGCCAGTAGTATAATAGGAGGGCCCGACCAACGACTGTTTTTT.